These T cell receptor beta chains were read from a single sample in a study of blood T cell repertoires in COVID-19. TCRdb keeps only in-frame clones here, not all; method: immunoSEQ multiplex PCR. The data contain roughly 500,000 clones, around nine tenths of them singletons. The sample comprised PBMCs or T cells enriched from blood (not recorded which). Receptor source: a woman aged 55-70 years who had recovered from COVID-19. CDR3s include the opening cysteine and the closing phenylalanine or tryptophan. D genes are given only for firm matches. Expanded clones get a size class; other rows say once, few or many, or leave the size out.

CDR3 length	J gene	V gene	D gene	clone size	CDR3 DNA	CDR3 protein
12	TRBJ2-2	TRBV5-1	-	-	TGCGCCAGCAGCTTGCTTTCCGGGGAGCTGTTTTTT	CASSLLSGELFF
14	TRBJ1-3	TRBV15	-	-	TGTGCCACCAGCAGAGGCGATAGTGGAAACACCATATATTTT	CATSRGDSGNTIYF
15	TRBJ1-5	TRBV7-2	TRBD1	-	TGTGCCAGCAGACCGGGACAGGGGGCGTGGCAGCCCCAGCATTTT	CASRPGQGAWQPQHF
15	TRBJ1-5	TRBV19	-	-	TGTGCCAGTAGTCTAAGGACAGACTACAATCAGCCCCAGCATTTT	CASSLRTDYNQPQHF
19	TRBJ2-3	TRBV11-3	TRBD2	-	TGTGCCAGCAGCTCCCGAGGGACTAGCGGGGGGGCCCTAACAGATACGCAGTATTTT	CASSSRGTSGGALTDTQYF
14	TRBJ2-7	TRBV23-1	-	-	TGCGCCAGCATCGCCCGGACAGCCACCTACGAGCAGTACTTC	CASIARTATYEQYF
12	TRBJ1-2	TRBV29-1	TRBD1	-	TGCAGCACCGAAGGACAGGGGCATGGCTACACCTTC	CSTEGQGHGYTF
14	TRBJ2-1	TRBV3-1/TRBV3-2	-	-	TGTGCCAGCAGCCAAGATTGGGGGACTGCTGAGCAGTTCTTC	CASSQDWGTAEQFF
18	TRBJ1-3	TRBV7-9	TRBD1	-	TGTGCCAGCAGCTTAGCGGCGGGACAGGGGGCGGCGGGAAACACCATATATTTT	CASSLAAGQGAAGNTIYF
16	TRBJ2-7	TRBV27	TRBD2	-	TGTGCCAGCCGCACCCGGGGGGATATCACCTTGAACGAGCAGTACTTC	CASRTRGDITLNEQYF
13	TRBJ1-6	TRBV2	-	-	TGTGCCAGCAAATGGACAGTTAATTCACCCCTCCACTTT	CASKWTVNSPLHF
15	TRBJ2-3	TRBV24-1	TRBD1	-	TGTGCCACCAACACCCCGGGACAGGGTTCAGATACGCAGTATTTT	CATNTPGQGSDTQYF
14	TRBJ2-5	TRBV21-1	-	-	TGTGCCAGCAGTTCGCGGGCAGGGGGAGAGACCCAGTACTTC	CASSSRAGGETQYF
13	TRBJ1-1	TRBV11-2	TRBD1	few	TGTGCCAGCAGGTTTCAGGGGGTCACTGAAGCTTTCTTT	CASRFQGVTEAFF
17	TRBJ1-2	TRBV5-5	-	few	TGTGCCAGCAGCATCCCCTTCGTCGGGGGAGGCGACTATGGCTACACCTTC	CASSIPFVGGGDYGYTF
15	TRBJ1-1	TRBV25-1	TRBD1	once	TGTGCCAGCAGTGTGTCCGGGACAGGGAATAGTGAAGCTTTCTTT	CASSVSGTGNSEAFF
13	TRBJ1-1	TRBV28	-	-	TGTGCCAGCGGGCTTCAGGGGTACACTGAAGCTTTCTTT	CASGLQGYTEAFF
14	TRBJ2-1	TRBV2	TRBD2	-	TGTGCCAGCAGTTCACTAGCGGCCTACAATGAGCAGTTCTTC	CASSSLAAYNEQFF
14	TRBJ1-1	TRBV11-2	-	-	TGTGCCAGCTGGGATTTACAGGGTAGGACTGAAGCTTTCTTT	CASWDLQGRTEAFF
16	TRBJ2-3	TRBV2	TRBD1	-	TGTGCCAGCAGTGACTTAGGACAGGGGGTGAGGGATACGCAGTATTTT	CASSDLGQGVRDTQYF
14	TRBJ2-7	TRBV19	TRBD1	-	TGTGCCAGTAGTCCAGGACAGGGGTTCGGGGAGCAGTACTTC	CASSPGQGFGEQYF
13	TRBJ2-3	TRBV14	-	-	TGTGCCAGCAGCCAAGTCTACACAGATACGCAGTATTTT	CASSQVYTDTQYF